The clone carrying this TCR beta chain was seen once. With 60 Vbeta and 13 Jbeta primers, the PCR was carried out. As handled by the study authors: In a later analysis, about 9.9 million of tens of millions of unique beta chains occurred in at least two donors. The table came from immunoSEQ multiplex PCR; TCRdb's copy has only in-frame clones and leaves some out. V, J and clone size are those of that table, while D and trimming were read from the DNA. The table shows about 160,000 clones, with approximately 81% occurring only once. The data are from a study of cytomegalovirus exposure and HLA in healthy donors. Trimming removed 4 bases from V and 4 bases from J; junction bases left unmatched: 10. From germline, CDR1 is SGDLS and CDR2 YYNGEE. The CDR3 totals 16 residues.

The source of this sequence is a man in his forties or fifties in good health and CMV-seropositive. Material for sequencing was PBMCs. V gene TRBV9 combines with J gene TRBJ2-7; 11 nucleotides agree with TRBD1. In DNA form, the CDR3 reads TGTGCCAGCAGCCCCACGGCGGGGACAGGGGGATACGAGCAGTACTTC. Translated: CASSPTAGTGGYEQYF.